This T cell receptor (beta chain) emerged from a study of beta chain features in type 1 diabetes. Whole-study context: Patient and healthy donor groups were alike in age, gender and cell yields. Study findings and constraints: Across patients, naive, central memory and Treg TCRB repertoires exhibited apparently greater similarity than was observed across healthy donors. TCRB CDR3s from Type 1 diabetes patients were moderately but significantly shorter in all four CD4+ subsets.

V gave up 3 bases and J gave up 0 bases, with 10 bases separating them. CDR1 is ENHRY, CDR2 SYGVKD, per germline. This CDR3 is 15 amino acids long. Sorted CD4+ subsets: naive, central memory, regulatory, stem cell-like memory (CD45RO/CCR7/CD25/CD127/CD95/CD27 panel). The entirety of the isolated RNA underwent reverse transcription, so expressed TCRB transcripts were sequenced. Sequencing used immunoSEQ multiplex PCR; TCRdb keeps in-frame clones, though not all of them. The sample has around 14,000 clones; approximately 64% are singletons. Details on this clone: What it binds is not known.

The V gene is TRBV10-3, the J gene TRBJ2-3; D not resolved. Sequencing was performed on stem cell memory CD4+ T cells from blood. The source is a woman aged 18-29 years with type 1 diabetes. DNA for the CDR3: TGTGCCATCAGTGAAGTCTCCAGGAGCACAGATACGCAGTATTTT. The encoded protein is CAISEVSRSTDTQYF.